The entry below gives a single T cell receptor beta chain sequence along with its context. These data come from a study of human T cells and chemical hapten exposure. Study background: The cohort included alopecia areata under or over 50% scalp, totalis and universalis.

Time point described: patch test 3, about 24 weeks after DPC sensitization. The sample's treatment: therapeutic diphenylcyclopropenone sensitization with weekly scalp DPC. Only after blood had been drawn was each patch test applied. It was from unfractionated whole blood that total RNA was extracted. TCRdb fed the RACE reads into MiXCR, producing one record per CDR3 protein. This repertoire shows 150,000 to 200,000 distinct CDR3 sequences, 28% found once; its top ten account for about 2.1%. The receptor comes from a woman aged 18-30 years with alopecia areata. Some clones in this sample may be carry-over from other donors' samples. The material sequenced was whole blood, taken in connection with sensitization to the hapten diphenylcyclopropenone (DPC).

The CDR3 DNA reads as TGCGCCAGCAGCACCGGGATGGTGGATACGCAGTATTTT. This translates into CASSTGMVDTQYF. This sequence joins TRBV5-1 and TRBJ2-3, with D possibly TRBD2 on 5 matching bases. The V end was cut by 4 bases, the J end by 6 bases, with 12 bases between. The germline gives CDR1 SGHRS, CDR2 YFSETQ. CDR3 length: 13 amino acids.